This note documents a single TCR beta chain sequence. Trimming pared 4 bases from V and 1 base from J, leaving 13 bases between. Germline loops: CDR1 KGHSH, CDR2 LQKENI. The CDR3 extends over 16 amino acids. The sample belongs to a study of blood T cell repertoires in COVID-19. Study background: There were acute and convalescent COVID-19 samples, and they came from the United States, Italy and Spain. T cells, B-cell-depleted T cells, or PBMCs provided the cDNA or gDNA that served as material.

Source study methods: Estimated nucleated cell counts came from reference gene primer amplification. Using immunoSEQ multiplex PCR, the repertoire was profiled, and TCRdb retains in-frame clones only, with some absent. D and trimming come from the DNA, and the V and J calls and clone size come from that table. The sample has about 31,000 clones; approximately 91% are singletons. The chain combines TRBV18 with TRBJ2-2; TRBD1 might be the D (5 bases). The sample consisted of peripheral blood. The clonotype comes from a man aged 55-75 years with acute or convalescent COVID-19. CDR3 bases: TGTGCCAGCTCACTTCCGGGTGGACAGAACACCGGGGAGCTGTTTTTT. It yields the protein CASSLPGGQNTGELFF.